Presented here are 14 T cell receptor beta chains from one specimen sequenced in a study of cytomegalovirus exposure and HLA in healthy donors. PCR employed 60 Vbeta and 13 Jbeta primers. The assay was immunoSEQ multiplex PCR, and TCRdb's table has in-frame clones only and misses some. The data contain about 71,000 clones, around 70% of them singletons. Specimen: PBMCs. Receptors originate from a man aged 40-55 years in good health and CMV-seropositive.

The gene calls are TRBV5-1 and TRBJ1-4; 7 bases fit TRBD1. The V and J ends lost 3 bases and 7 bases, in that order; junction bases with no gene match: 6. Germline V gene sequence: CDR1 SGHRS, CDR2 YFSETQ. The CDR3 runs to 14 residues. The CDR3 DNA reads TGCGCCAGCAGCTCCGGGACAGACGGTGAAAAACTGTTTTTT. Translated: CASSSGTDGEKLFF. Variable domain in full (rest from reference TRBV5-1 and TRBJ1-4): KAGVTQTPRYLIKTRGQQVTLSCSPISGHRSVSWYQQTPGQGLQFLFEYFSETQRNKGNFPGRFSGRQFSNSRSEMNVSTLELGDSALYLCASSSGTDGEKLFFGSGTQLSVL.

The gene calls are TRBV5-6 and TRBJ1-2, with D unresolved. V lost 1 base to trimming and J lost 4 bases, with 14 bases between them. Germline lookup yields CDR1 SGHDT and CDR2 YYEEEE. The CDR3 loop spans 15 amino acids. CDR3 nucleotide sequence: TGTGCCAGCAGCTTGCTTGCTACGCCTGGCTATGGCTACACCTTC. Its protein product is CASSLLATPGYGYTF.

The gene calls are TRBV5-5 and TRBJ1-1; maybe TRBD1 (5 bases). Germline assignment: CDR1 SGHKS and CDR2 YYEKEE (reference sequence). This CDR3 contains 14 residues. V gave up 2 bases and J gave up 5 bases, with 13 bases separating them. DNA of the CDR3: TGTGCCAGCAGCTTTAATAGGGGAGGGACTGAAGCTTTCTTT. This sequence encodes CASSFNRGGTEAFF.

This clone turned up a few times. J is TRBJ2-1 and V is TRBV10-3; the match to TRBD1 covers 7 bases. CDR1 is ENHRY, CDR2 SYGVKD, per germline. CDR3 length: 14 residues. V trimming: 4 bases; J trimming: 5 bases; junction bases outside the gene matches: 5. The CDR3 DNA reads as TGTGCCATCAGTGTACAGGGGAGAGACAATGAGCAGTTCTTC. Amino acid sequence: CAISVQGRDNEQFF.

V is TRBV28 and J is TRBJ2-2, with a weak D call TRBD1 (5 bases). In germline, CDR1 is MDHEN, CDR2 SYDVKM. The V gene lost 8 bases and the J gene lost 3 bases, with 10 bases spanning the gap. The CDR3 sequence is 13 residues long. The CDR3 nucleotides read TGTGCCAGCTGGCAGGGCTACACCGGGGAGCTGTTTTTT. Amino acid sequence: CASWQGYTGELFF.

The chain combines TRBV5-8 with TRBJ1-2, with D hard to call. V lost 4 bases and J lost 3, with 10 bases in between. Germline assignment: CDR1 SGHTS and CDR2 YDEGEE. The CDR3 covers 13 residues. The CDR3 DNA follows: TGTGCCAGCAGCCATACAGACGACTATGGCTACACCTTC. Its translation is CASSHTDDYGYTF.

The gene calls are TRBV27 and TRBJ2-3; the D gene is possibly TRBD2 (6 bases). This CDR3 spans 13 amino acids. V shed 6 bases and J shed 0 bases, with 7 bases lying between them. The germline V gene encodes CDR1 MNHEY and CDR2 SMNVEV (reference sequence). CDR3 residues: CASRLASTDTQYF. The DNA of the CDR3 is TGTGCCAGCAGACTAGCCAGCACAGATACGCAGTATTTT.

The chain is built from TRBV7-9 and TRBJ1-4; 7 bases match TRBD1. Trimming cost V 5 bases and J 7 bases; bases outside gene matches: 7. The CDR3 covers 14 residues. From germline, CDR1 is SEHNR and CDR2 FQNEAQ (reference sequence). The CDR3 reads CASSVAGQTEKLFF. The CDR3 bases are TGTGCCAGCAGCGTTGCGGGACAGACTGAAAAACTGTTTTTT.

This chain links TRBV10-3 with TRBJ1-2; maybe TRBD1 (6 bases). This CDR3 region has 14 residues. Germline loops: CDR1 ENHRY, CDR2 SYGVKD. The V end was cut by 0 bases, the J end by 10 bases, with 15 bases between. CDR3 in amino acids: CAISESKGGDDYTF. DNA for the CDR3: TGTGCCATCAGTGAGTCGAAAGGGGGAGATGACTACACCTTC.

This chain links TRBV19 with TRBJ2-6; D not resolved. Germline assignment: CDR1 LNHDA and CDR2 SQIVND (reference sequence). CDR3 length: 18 residues. V lost 0 bases, J lost 0 bases, and 12 bases lay in between. The CDR3 nucleotides read TGTGCCAGTAGTATAGATGGCTCTGGGCTCTCTGGGGCCAACGTCCTGACTTTC. Residues: CASSIDGSGLSGANVLTF.

The chain recombines TRBV6-1 with TRBJ2-7; D is perhaps TRBD1 (6 bases). The germline V and J ends were trimmed by 5 bases and 2 bases, with 16 bases remaining between them. This CDR3 region has 15 residues. From germline, CDR1 is MNHNS and CDR2 SASEGT. CDR3 DNA: TGTGCCAGCAGTAGGGACACCGAACCCACCTACGAGCAGTACTTC. Protein: CASSRDTEPTYEQYF.

Written as DNA, the CDR3 is TGTGCCAGCAGCTTCGGTAATGGCTACAATGAGCAGTTCTTC. The encoded protein is CASSFGNGYNEQFF. The chain uses TRBV11-2 and TRBJ2-1, with unresolved D. Trimming removed 3 bases from V and 3 bases from J, with 9 bases in between. CDR1 and CDR2 (germline): SGHAT, FQNNGV. This CDR3 spans 14 amino acids.

The chain carries TRBV5-4 and TRBJ2-1; 7 bases line up with TRBD1. This CDR3 is built from 13 residues. Germline V gene lookup returns CDR1 SGHNT and CDR2 YYREEE (reference sequence). V lost 4 bases, J lost 6 bases, and 4 bases stayed unmatched. CDR3 in amino acids: CASSLRDSNEQFF. The DNA for the CDR3 is TGTGCCAGCAGCCTCCGGGACAGCAATGAGCAGTTCTTC.

V and J are TRBV6-5 and TRBJ2-3, with 9 bases lining up with TRBD2. The germline gives CDR1 MNHEY, CDR2 SVGAGI. J gave up 4 bases and V 4 bases, and 9 bases lay outside the gene matches. The CDR3 spans 16 residues. In DNA form, the CDR3 reads TGTGCCAGCAGTTCCCTAGCGGGGAGGGCGGCAGATACGCAGTATTTT. Amino acids: CASSSLAGRAADTQYF.